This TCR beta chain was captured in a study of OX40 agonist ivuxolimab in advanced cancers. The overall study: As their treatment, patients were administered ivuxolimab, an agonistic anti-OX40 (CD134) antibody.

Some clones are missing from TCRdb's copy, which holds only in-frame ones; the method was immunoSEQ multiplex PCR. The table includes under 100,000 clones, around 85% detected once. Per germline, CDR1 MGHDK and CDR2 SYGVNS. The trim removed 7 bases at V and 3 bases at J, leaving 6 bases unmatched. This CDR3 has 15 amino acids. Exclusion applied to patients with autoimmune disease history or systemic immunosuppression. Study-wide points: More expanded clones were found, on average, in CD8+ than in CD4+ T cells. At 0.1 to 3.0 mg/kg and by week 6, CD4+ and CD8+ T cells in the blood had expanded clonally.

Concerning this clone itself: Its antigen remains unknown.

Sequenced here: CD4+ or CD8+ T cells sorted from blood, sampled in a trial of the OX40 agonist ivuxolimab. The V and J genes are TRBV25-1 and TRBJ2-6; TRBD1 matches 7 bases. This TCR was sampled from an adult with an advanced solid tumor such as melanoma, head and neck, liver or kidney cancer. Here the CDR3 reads CASNRQGSGANVLTF. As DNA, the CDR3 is TGTGCCAGCAACCGACAGGGCAGTGGGGCCAACGTCCTGACTTTC.